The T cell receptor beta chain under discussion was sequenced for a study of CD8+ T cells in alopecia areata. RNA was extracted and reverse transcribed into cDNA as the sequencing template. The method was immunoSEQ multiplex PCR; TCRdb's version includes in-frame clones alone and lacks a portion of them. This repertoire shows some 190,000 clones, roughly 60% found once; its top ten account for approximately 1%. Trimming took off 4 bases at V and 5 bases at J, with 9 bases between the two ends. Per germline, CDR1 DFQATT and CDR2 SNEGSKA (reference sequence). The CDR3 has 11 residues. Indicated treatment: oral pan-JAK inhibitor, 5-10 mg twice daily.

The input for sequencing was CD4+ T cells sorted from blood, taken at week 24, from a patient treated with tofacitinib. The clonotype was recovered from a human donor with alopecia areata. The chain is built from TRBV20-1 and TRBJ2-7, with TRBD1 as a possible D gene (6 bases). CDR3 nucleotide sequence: TGCAGTGCTAATAGACAGGACGAGCAGTACTTC. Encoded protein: CSANRQDEQYF.